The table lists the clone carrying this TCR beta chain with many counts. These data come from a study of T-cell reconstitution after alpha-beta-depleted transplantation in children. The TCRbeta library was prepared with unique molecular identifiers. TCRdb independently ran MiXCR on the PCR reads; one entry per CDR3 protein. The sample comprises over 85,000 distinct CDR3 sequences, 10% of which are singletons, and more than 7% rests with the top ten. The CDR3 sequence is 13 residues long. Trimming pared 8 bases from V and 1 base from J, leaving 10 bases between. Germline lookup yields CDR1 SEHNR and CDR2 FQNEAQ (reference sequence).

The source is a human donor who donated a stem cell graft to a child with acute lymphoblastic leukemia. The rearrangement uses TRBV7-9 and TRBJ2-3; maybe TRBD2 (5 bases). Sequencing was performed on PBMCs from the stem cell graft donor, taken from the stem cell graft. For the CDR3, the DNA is TGTGCCAGCTTTGGACTTCGCACAGATACGCAGTATTTT. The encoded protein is CASFGLRTDTQYF.